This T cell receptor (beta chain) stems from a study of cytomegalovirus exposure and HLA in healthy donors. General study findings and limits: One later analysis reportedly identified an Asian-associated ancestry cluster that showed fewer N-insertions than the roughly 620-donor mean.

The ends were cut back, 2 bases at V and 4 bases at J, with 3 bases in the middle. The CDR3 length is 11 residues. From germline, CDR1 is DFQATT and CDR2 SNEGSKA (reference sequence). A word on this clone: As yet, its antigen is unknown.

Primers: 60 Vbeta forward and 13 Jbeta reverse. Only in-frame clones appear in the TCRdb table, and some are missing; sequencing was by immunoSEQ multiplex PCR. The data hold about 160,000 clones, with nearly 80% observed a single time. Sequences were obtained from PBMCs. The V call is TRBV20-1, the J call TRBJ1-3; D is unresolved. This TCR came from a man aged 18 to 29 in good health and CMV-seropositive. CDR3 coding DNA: TGCAGTGCTAGATCGGGAAACACCATATATTTT. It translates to CSARSGNTIYF.